This passage covers 9 T cell receptor beta chains from one sample sequenced in a study of blood T cell repertoires in COVID-19. Data came from immunoSEQ multiplex PCR; TCRdb stores just in-frame clones and leaves some out. The table shows around 190,000 clones, with 70% to 85% occurring only once. The specimen sequenced was peripheral blood. The receptors here all came from a human donor in a cohort sampled during active COVID-19.

This chain connects TRBV13 to TRBJ2-7, with D perhaps TRBD2 (6 bases). Germline values: CDR1 PRHDT, CDR2 FYEKMQ (reference sequence). V was cut by 4 bases and J by 3 bases, with 16 bases left in between. CDR3 length: 15 residues. This CDR3 reads CASSSPGRGHYEQYF. DNA for the CDR3: TGTGCCAGCAGCTCCCCTGGGCGGGGCCACTACGAGCAGTACTTC.

The rearrangement uses TRBV7-2 and TRBJ2-3; D is unresolved. V was shortened by 1 base and J by 4 bases, with 9 bases between the two germline ends. The CDR3 extends over 14 amino acids. Germline lookup yields CDR1 SGHTA and CDR2 FQGNSA. CDR3 nucleotides: TGTGCCAGCAGCTTAGGAGCGAGAGCAGATACGCAGTATTTT. This translates into CASSLGARADTQYF.

This chain joins TRBV27 and TRBJ1-1; D is perhaps TRBD1 (5 bases). The CDR3 extends over 15 amino acids. The V end was cut by 3 bases, the J end by 0 bases, with 11 bases between. Germline CDR1 MNHEY, CDR2 SMNVEV (reference sequence). The CDR3 sequence is CASSLQGILNTEAFF. DNA of the CDR3: TGTGCCAGCAGTTTGCAGGGAATCTTGAACACTGAAGCTTTCTTT.

The chain employs TRBV28 and TRBJ2-5; 10 bases align to TRBD2. This CDR3 region has 17 residues. With V trimmed by 5 bases and J by 2 bases, 11 bases remained unmatched. Germline lookup yields CDR1 MDHEN and CDR2 SYDVKM. CDR3 loop: CASSRRTSGRSQETQYF. As DNA, the CDR3 is TGTGCCAGCAGTCGACGGACTAGCGGCCGAAGTCAAGAGACCCAGTACTTC.

This chain joins TRBV28 and TRBJ2-7; 9 bases line up with TRBD1. CDR1 and CDR2 from the germline V gene are MDHEN and SYDVKM. Trimming at V came to 8 bases and at J to 2 bases, leaving 7 bases not matched to a gene. The CDR3 covers 14 residues. The CDR3 here is CASETGTGTYEQYF. The CDR3 coding sequence is TGTGCCAGCGAAACCGGGACAGGGACCTACGAGCAGTACTTC.

This clone has just one count. The V gene is TRBV28, the J gene TRBJ1-1; no clear D. Trimming took 7 bases from V and 7 from J, leaving 13 bases between them. There are 12 residues in the CDR3. From germline, CDR1 is MDHEN and CDR2 SYDVKM. CDR3: CASTSRQHEAFF. CDR3 coding DNA: TGTGCCAGCACCTCGCGGCAACATGAAGCTTTCTTT.

This chain uses TRBV9 with TRBJ2-1; 14 bases align to TRBD2. J was trimmed by 6 bases and V by 3 bases; bases with no gene match: 14. Per the germline V gene, CDR1 is SGDLS and CDR2 is YYNGEE. This CDR3 contains 19 residues. The CDR3 here is CASSARGTSGSWGRNEQFF. The CDR3 DNA reads TGTGCCAGCAGCGCAAGGGGGACTAGCGGGAGTTGGGGACGCAATGAGCAGTTCTTC.

The J gene is TRBJ2-7, the V gene TRBV28; 13 bases are shared with TRBD2. Germline V gives CDR1 MDHEN, CDR2 SYDVKM. V lost 4 bases and J lost 5; bases outside the gene matches: 5. The CDR3 spans 15 residues. The CDR3 region is CASSSWTSGSHEQYF. CDR3 bases: TGTGCCAGCAGTTCATGGACTAGCGGGAGCCACGAGCAGTACTTC. Variable domain in full (rest from reference TRBV28 and TRBJ2-7): DVKVTQSSRYLVKRTGEKVFLECVQDMDHENMFWYRQDPGLGLRLIYFSYDVKMKEKGDIPEGYSVSREKKERFSLILESASTNQTSMYLCASSSWTSGSHEQYFGPGTRLTVT.

This chain links TRBV29-1 with TRBJ2-7; 10 bases are a match to TRBD1. Germline trimming cut 4 bases from V and 2 bases from J; bases unmatched to any gene: 5. In germline, CDR1 is SQVTM, CDR2 ANQGSEA. The CDR3 totals 14 residues. The CDR3 loop is CSVVGDRGAYEQYF. The DNA for the CDR3 is TGCAGCGTTGTAGGGGACAGGGGTGCCTACGAGCAGTACTTC.